This entry lists 25 T cell receptor beta chains sequenced from one sample in a study of blood T cell repertoires in COVID-19. Only in-frame clones appear in the TCRdb table, and some are missing; sequencing was by immunoSEQ multiplex PCR. The table lists hundreds of thousands of clones, 70% to 90% of them singletons. Sequences were obtained from peripheral blood. These receptor sequences come from a woman aged 40-49 years who had recovered from COVID-19.

The chain links TRBV6-2 or TRBV6-3 to TRBJ2-7; 10 bases are a match to TRBD1. Germline values: CDR1 MNHEY, CDR2 SVGEGT. The V and J ends lost 2 bases and 2 bases, in that order; junction bases with no gene match: 6. CDR3 length equals 16 residues. CDR3 bases: TGTGCCAGCAGTTACCCGGGACAGGGGCTGACCTACGAGCAGTACTTC. This translates into CASSYPGQGLTYEQYF.

As regards this clone: This specimen includes other DNA sequences encoding the same CDR3. V usage is TRBV15 and J usage is TRBJ1-5; TRBD1 might be the D (6 bases). Germline-derived CDR1 and CDR2 are LNHNV and YYDKDF (reference sequence). Trimming cost V 1 base and J 6 bases, with 7 bases left between them. The CDR3 is 13 amino acids. The CDR3 loop is CATSRVGGQPQHF. The CDR3 DNA is TGTGCCACCAGCAGAGTAGGGGGTCAGCCCCAGCATTTT.

The J gene is TRBJ2-1, the V gene TRBV28; TRBD2 matches 7 bases. Germline loops: CDR1 MDHEN, CDR2 SYDVKM. The CDR3 extends over 15 amino acids. The V and J ends lost 6 bases and 2 bases, in that order; junction bases with no gene match: 7. CDR3 region: CASRRGSSAYNEQFF. The CDR3, as DNA: TGTGCCAGCAGACGCGGGAGTAGCGCCTACAATGAGCAGTTCTTC. Looking up the rest from reference TRBV28 and TRBJ2-1 gives the full variable domain: DVKVTQSSRYLVKRTGEKVFLECVQDMDHENMFWYRQDPGLGLRLIYFSYDVKMKEKGDIPEGYSVSREKKERFSLILESASTNQTSMYLCASRRGSSAYNEQFFGPGTRLTVL.

The chain couples TRBV7-8 to TRBJ2-7; D is uncertain. CDR3 length: 11 residues. CDR1 is SGHVS, CDR2 FQNEAQ, per germline. V was clipped by 5 bases and J by 4 bases, with 6 bases between them. CDR3 residues: CASSPSYEQYF. CDR3 nucleotide sequence: TGTGCCAGCAGCCCCAGTTACGAGCAGTACTTC.

J is TRBJ2-2 and V is TRBV19; 9 nucleotides match TRBD2. With 7 bases clipped from V and 5 bases from J, the junction kept 11 bases outside the gene matches. CDR3 length: 16 amino acids. Germline values: CDR1 LNHDA, CDR2 SQIVND (reference sequence). The CDR3 DNA follows: TGTGCCAGTAAACCCCCGCAGCGGGAGGCGACCGGGGAGCTGTTTTTT. Residues: CASKPPQREATGELFF.

The V gene is TRBV29-1, the J gene TRBJ2-1; a weak D match, TRBD2 (6 bases). Trimming removed 8 bases from V and 5 bases from J, with 16 bases in between. Per germline, CDR1 SQVTM and CDR2 ANQGSEA. The CDR3 contains 13 residues. CDR3 sequence (DNA): TGCAGCCAGTCCCGGGAGACCAACAATGAGCAGTTCTTC. This codes for CSQSRETNNEQFF.

The chain employs TRBV20-1 and TRBJ1-2; D might be TRBD1 (5 bases). The CDR3 consists of 10 residues. V was clipped by 6 bases and J by 7 bases, with 9 bases between them. Germline V gives CDR1 DFQATT, CDR2 SNEGSKA (reference sequence). The CDR3 sequence: CSAPDSGYTF. The CDR3 DNA sequence: TGCAGTGCCCCAGACAGTGGCTACACCTTC.

The sample holds one count of this clone. The rearrangement links TRBV3-1 (or the pseudogene TRBV3-2) to TRBJ2-7; TRBD2 agrees at 15 bases. The germline gives CDR1 LGHDT, CDR2 YNNKEL (reference sequence). The CDR3 runs to 19 residues. Trimming took 1 base from V and 5 from J; bases not matched to a gene: 12. CDR3 residues: CASSQAGGLAGGIRHEQYF. The DNA of the CDR3 is TGTGCCAGCAGCCAAGCGGGGGGACTAGCGGGAGGAATCCGCCACGAGCAGTACTTC.

Only one count was recorded for this clone. The rearrangement links TRBV6-6 to TRBJ2-5; maybe TRBD1 (6 bases). CDR3 length equals 14 residues. CDR1 and CDR2 from the germline V gene are MNHNY and SVGAGI (reference sequence). V gave up 2 bases and J gave up 0 bases, with 7 bases separating them. This CDR3 reads CASSYNRDQETQYF. In DNA, the CDR3 is TGTGCCAGCAGTTACAACAGGGACCAAGAGACCCAGTACTTC.

CDR3 DNA sequence: TGTGCCAGCAGCAGGAGCACCGGGGAGCTGTTTTTT. As protein: CASSRSTGELFF. The genes are TRBV7-9 and TRBJ2-2; D not resolved. CDR3 length equals 12 residues. V was clipped by 5 bases and J by 4 bases, with 5 bases between them. Germline V gene data show CDR1 as SEHNR and CDR2 as FQNEAQ (reference sequence).

The chain employs TRBV6-5 and TRBJ1-3; D is ambiguous. V lost 7 bases and J 0 bases, leaving 10 bases between the germline ends. Germline CDR1 and CDR2: MNHEY and SVGAGI. The CDR3 has 14 residues. The CDR3 loop is CASTSGVSGNTIYF. In DNA, the CDR3 is TGTGCCAGCACCTCCGGGGTCTCTGGAAACACCATATATTTT.

The gene calls are TRBV18 and TRBJ2-1, with 10 bases aligning to TRBD2. From germline, CDR1 is KGHSH and CDR2 LQKENI. Trimming removed 3 bases from V and 6 bases from J; junction bases left unmatched: 5. This CDR3 region has 15 residues. The CDR3 bases are TGTGCCAGCTCACCTAGGACTAGCGGAGGCAATGAGCAGTTCTTC. Its protein is CASSPRTSGGNEQFF.

The chain couples TRBV7-9 to TRBJ1-1; D may be TRBD1 (5 bases). This CDR3 spans 14 amino acids. From germline, CDR1 is SEHNR and CDR2 FQNEAQ (reference sequence). Trimming cost V 0 bases and J 3 bases, with 8 bases left between them. DNA for the CDR3: TGTGCCAGCAGCTTAGCAGGGGTCGACACTGAAGCTTTCTTT. It specifies CASSLAGVDTEAFF. The entire variable domain, with the rest obtained from reference TRBV7-9 and TRBJ1-1, is as follows: DTGVSQNPRHKITKRGQNVTFRCDPISEHNRLYWYRQTLGQGPEFLTYFQNEAQLEKSRLLSDRFSAERPKGSFSTLEIQRTEQGDSAMYLCASSLAGVDTEAFFGQGTRLTVV.

The chain links TRBV9 to TRBJ2-2; D unclear. Trimming took 0 bases from V and 4 from J, leaving 10 bases between them. The CDR3 contains 15 residues. Germline V gives CDR1 SGDLS, CDR2 YYNGEE. CDR3 in DNA: TGTGCCAGCAGCGTAGCCAGCCGAGGCACCGGGGAGCTGTTTTTT. Translated: CASSVASRGTGELFF.

Remarks on this clone: The same CDR3 also results from other DNA sequences found in this sample. This rearrangement joins TRBV30 to TRBJ2-3; no clear D gene. There are 11 residues in the CDR3. Trimming cost V 8 bases and J 6 bases, with 12 bases left between them. Germline lookup yields CDR1 GTSNPN and CDR2 SVGIG (reference sequence). The CDR3 DNA reads TGTGCCCTGGGCCGTGGGGATACGCAGTATTTT. It codes for CALGRGDTQYF.

V and J are TRBV5-4 and TRBJ1-1, with D perhaps matching TRBD1 (5 bases). From germline, CDR1 is SGHNT and CDR2 YYREEE (reference sequence). This CDR3 region has 15 residues. Between the trimmed V and J ends, which lost 1 base and 0 bases, there was a span of 10 bases. The CDR3 DNA sequence: TGTGCCAGCAGCTTGCCAACAGGCCTGAACACTGAAGCTTTCTTT. It yields the protein CASSLPTGLNTEAFF.

The CDR3 here is CASSLGGTYEQYF. CDR3 coding DNA: TGTGCCAGCAGCCTCGGCGGAACCTACGAGCAGTACTTC. The chain combines TRBV4-2 with TRBJ2-7; D is uncertain. Trimming cost V 4 bases and J 2 bases, with 9 bases left between them. Looked up from germline, CDR1 is LGHNA and CDR2 is YNFKEQ. This CDR3 region has 13 residues.

The V and J genes are TRBV27 and TRBJ1-2; a possible D gene is TRBD1 (5 bases). The germline V and J ends were trimmed by 6 bases and 1 base, with 12 bases remaining between them. The germline V gene encodes CDR1 MNHEY and CDR2 SMNVEV (reference sequence). This CDR3 contains 14 residues. CDR3 sequence: CASSPSGGNYGYTF. CDR3 DNA: TGTGCCAGCAGCCCCTCGGGGGGTAACTATGGCTACACCTTC.

This sequence joins TRBV5-5 and TRBJ1-4; 9 nucleotides match TRBD1. V dropped 4 bases and J dropped 8; count of bases not matched to a gene: 9. The CDR3 is made up of 15 amino acids. Germline CDR1 is SGHKS and CDR2 is YYEKEE (reference sequence). The CDR3 sequence is CASSPWGDRAEKLFF. The CDR3, as DNA: TGTGCCAGCAGCCCTTGGGGGGACAGGGCGGAAAAACTGTTTTTT.

The chain employs TRBV6-5 and TRBJ1-2, with D possibly being TRBD1 (5 bases). Germline V gene data show CDR1 as MNHEY and CDR2 as SVGAGI. This CDR3 has 14 amino acids. V lost 5 bases, J lost 8 bases, and 18 bases lay in between. In nucleotides, the CDR3 is TGTGCCAGCAGTCCCCCGGACACCCCATCCGGCTACACCTTC. Encoded protein: CASSPPDTPSGYTF.

The CDR3: CASSQVRGGGYGYTF. Written as DNA, the CDR3 is TGTGCCAGCAGCCAAGTGAGAGGCGGAGGCTATGGCTACACCTTC. The chain joins TRBV3-1 (or the pseudogene TRBV3-2) to TRBJ1-2; D ambiguous. CDR1 and CDR2 (germline): LGHDT, YNNKEL (reference sequence). Trimming left V 1 base short and J 4 bases short, with 13 bases between. The CDR3 has 15 amino acids.

The rearrangement links TRBV15 to TRBJ2-3, with 7 bases aligning to TRBD1. V was clipped by 4 bases and J by 4 bases; unmatched bases: 5. Germline-derived CDR1 and CDR2 are LNHNV and YYDKDF (reference sequence). This CDR3 region has 14 residues. DNA of the CDR3: TGTGCCACCAGCACGACAGGGTGGCCAGATACGCAGTATTTT. Translated, it gives CATSTTGWPDTQYF.

The J gene is TRBJ1-2, the V gene TRBV27; a weak D match, TRBD1 (6 bases). Deletions cut 4 bases from V and 4 bases from J, with 10 bases between. CDR1 is MNHEY, CDR2 SMNVEV, per germline (reference sequence). CDR3 length: 13 amino acids. As DNA, the CDR3 is TGTGCCAGCAGTTCCACAGGGACCTATGGCTACACCTTC. Translation gives CASSSTGTYGYTF.

J is TRBJ1-2 and V is TRBV30, with no clear D. Germline V gene sequence: CDR1 GTSNPN, CDR2 SVGIG (reference sequence). The CDR3 sequence is 11 residues long. V was trimmed by 1 base and J by 4 bases, leaving 4 bases between them. Here the CDR3 DNA reads TGTGCCTGGAGTGCCCTCTATGGCTACACCTTC. Protein: CAWSALYGYTF.

The V and J genes are TRBV5-1 and TRBJ2-7; D is unresolved. Germline V gene lookup returns CDR1 SGHRS and CDR2 YFSETQ. V was pared by 0 bases and J by 4 bases, with 5 bases between. The length of the CDR3 is 12 residues. CDR3 in DNA: TGCGCCAGCAGCTTGGGACTGTACGAGCAGTACTTC. It yields the protein CASSLGLYEQYF.